This T cell receptor beta chain came from a study of OX40 agonist ivuxolimab in advanced cancers. Study results and limitations: Clonal expansion was among the lowest in partial responders at 0.1-3.0 mg/kg, especially CD8+.

As to this clone: Its specificity is not known.

Repertoires were generated with immunoSEQ multiplex PCR, while TCRdb's copy carries only in-frame clones and drops some. This table holds about 69,000 clones, 60% to 85% found once. The CDR3 has 15 amino acids. The sequence was collected from an adult with an advanced solid tumor such as melanoma, head and neck, liver or kidney cancer. The sample here was CD4+ or CD8+ T cells sorted from blood, taken in a trial of the OX40 agonist ivuxolimab. The J gene is TRBJ2-6, the V gene TRBV21-1; the D segment call TRBD2 is taken from the table without a DNA check. TRBV21-1 is marked as a pseudogene. CDR3 sequence (DNA): TGTGCCAGCATCGAATCGGTCTCTGGGGCCAACGTCCTGACTTTC. Translating it yields CASIESVSGANVLTF.